This record looks at one TCR beta chain sequence and its context. The data are from a study of blood T cell repertoires in COVID-19. As for the study in general: T cells, B-cell-depleted T cells, or PBMCs supplied cDNA or gDNA.

Trimming pared 1 base from V and 9 bases from J, leaving 13 bases between. Germline V gene lookup returns CDR1 LNHNV and CDR2 YYDKDF (reference sequence). The CDR3 is made up of 14 amino acids. Sequenced by immunoSEQ multiplex PCR; TCRdb stores in-frame clones only, minus some. The data contain some 160,000 clones, approximately 80% of them singletons. The TCR was taken from a man aged 65 to 79 who had recovered from COVID-19. The sequencing input was peripheral blood. The chain combines TRBV15 with TRBJ2-1, with a weak D call TRBD1 (6 bases). The CDR3 nucleotides read TGTGCCACCAGCAGAGCTTCAGGGGTAAGTGAGCAGTTCTTC. This encodes CATSRASGVSEQFF.